This TCR beta chain was identified during a study of Tregs in tolerant kidney transplant recipients. Study-wide context: Mixed chimerism was transient after nonmyeloablative marrow transplants from related graft donors.

Points from the study as a whole: Donor-specific Treg expansion exceeded global Treg expansion in tolerant patients, suggesting antigen drive. The most relevant donor-specific Treg TCRbeta repertoire apparently came from expansion with activated donor B cells.

Method: immunoSEQ multiplex PCR; TCRdb's copy keeps in-frame clones and lacks some. The sample records some 80,000 clones, nearly 98% being singletons. V lost 3 bases and J lost 4, with 10 bases in between. The V gene's germline CDR1 is SGHRS and CDR2 YFSETQ. The CDR3 is 14 residues long. Unstimulated Tregs (CD4+CD25+CD127-) and CD4+CD25- non-Tregs were sorted from PBMCs. Points on this clone: Its cognate antigen is unknown.

This receptor was taken from a human donor who received a combined kidney and bone marrow transplant. Sequencing was performed on CD4+ T cells from blood, taken before the transplant. J is TRBJ2-2 and V is TRBV5-1; D possibly corresponds to TRBD2 (5 bases). CDR3 region: CASSYAGGTGELFF. The CDR3 nucleotides are TGCGCCAGCAGCTACGCAGGAGGCACCGGGGAGCTGTTTTTT.